These 3 T cell receptor beta chains came from one sample sequenced in a study of human T cells and chemical hapten exposure. TCRdb reprocessed the RACE reads via MiXCR and lists one record per CDR3 protein. The table includes 250,000 or so distinct CDR3 sequences, 7.5% to 10% detected once. Time point described: pre-sensitization, week 0. Indicated treatment: therapeutic diphenylcyclopropenone sensitization with weekly scalp DPC. The material sequenced was whole blood, taken in connection with sensitization to the hapten diphenylcyclopropenone (DPC). The receptors shown here come from a woman in her forties with alopecia areata. Some clones in this sample may be carry-over from other donors' samples.

The sample holds a few counts of this clonotype. The chain has TRBV7-2 and TRBJ2-3; 9 nucleotides agree with TRBD2. This CDR3 is built from 16 residues. In germline, CDR1 is SGHTA, CDR2 FQGNSA. Trimming took 5 bases from V and 5 from J; bases not matched to a gene: 11. This CDR3 is CASSPRTSAAGDTQYF. In nucleotides, the CDR3 is TGTGCCAGCAGCCCCCGGACTAGCGCAGCGGGAGATACGCAGTATTTT.

This clonotype was detected only a few times. The chain combines TRBV5-1 with TRBJ2-7; D is unclear. V shed 4 bases and J shed 2 bases, with 13 bases lying between them. Per the germline V gene, CDR1 is SGHRS and CDR2 is YFSETQ. This CDR3 is 14 amino acids long. Here the CDR3 DNA reads TGCGCCAGCAGCATGGACCTCCAGCCCTACGAGCAGTACTTC. Amino acids: CASSMDLQPYEQYF. The whole variable domain, filled in from reference TRBV5-1 and TRBJ2-7, reads KAGVTQTPRYLIKTRGQQVTLSCSPISGHRSVSWYQQTPGQGLQFLFEYFSETQRNKGNFPGRFSGRQFSNSRSEMNVSTLELGDSALYLCASSMDLQPYEQYFGPGTRLTVT.

The CDR3 DNA reads as TGTGCCAGCAGTACCGACAGGTACCTTCGTGAAAAACTGTTTTTT. Its protein product is CASSTDRYLREKLFF. V gene TRBV28 combines with J gene TRBJ1-4; weak D call: TRBD1 (6 bases). V was cut by 5 bases and J by 7 bases, with 17 bases left in between. Germline V gene data show CDR1 as MDHEN and CDR2 as SYDVKM. This CDR3 contains 15 residues.